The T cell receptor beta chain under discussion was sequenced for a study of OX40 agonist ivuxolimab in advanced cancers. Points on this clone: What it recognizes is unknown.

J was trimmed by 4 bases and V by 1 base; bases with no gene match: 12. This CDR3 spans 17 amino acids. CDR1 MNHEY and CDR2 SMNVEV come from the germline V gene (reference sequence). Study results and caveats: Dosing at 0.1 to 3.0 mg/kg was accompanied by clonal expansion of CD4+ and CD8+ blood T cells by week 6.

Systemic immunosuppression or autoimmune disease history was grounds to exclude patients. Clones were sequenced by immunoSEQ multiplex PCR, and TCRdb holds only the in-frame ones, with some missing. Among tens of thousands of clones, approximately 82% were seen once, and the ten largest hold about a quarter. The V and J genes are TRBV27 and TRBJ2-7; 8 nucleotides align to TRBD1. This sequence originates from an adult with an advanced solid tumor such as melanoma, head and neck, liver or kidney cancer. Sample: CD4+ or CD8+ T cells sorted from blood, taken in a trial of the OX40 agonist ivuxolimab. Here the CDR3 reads CASSLYASGRGLYEQYF. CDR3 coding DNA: TGTGCCAGCAGTTTATACGCCTCGGGCAGGGGGCTTTACGAGCAGTACTTC.